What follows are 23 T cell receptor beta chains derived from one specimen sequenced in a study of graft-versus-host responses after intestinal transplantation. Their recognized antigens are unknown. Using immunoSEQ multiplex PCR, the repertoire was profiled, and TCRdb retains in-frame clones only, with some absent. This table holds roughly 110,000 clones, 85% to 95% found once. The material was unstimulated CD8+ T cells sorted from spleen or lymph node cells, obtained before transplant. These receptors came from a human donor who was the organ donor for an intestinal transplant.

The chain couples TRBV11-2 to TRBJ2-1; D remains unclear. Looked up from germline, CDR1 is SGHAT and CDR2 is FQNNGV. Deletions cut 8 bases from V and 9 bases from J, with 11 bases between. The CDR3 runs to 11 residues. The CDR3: CASGVSGEQFF. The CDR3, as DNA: TGTGCCAGCGGGGTGTCCGGTGAGCAGTTCTTC. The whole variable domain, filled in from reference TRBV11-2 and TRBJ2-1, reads EAGVAQSPRYKIIEKRQSVAFWCNPISGHATLYWYQQILGQGPKLLIQFQNNGVVDDSQLPKDRFSAERLKGVDSTLKIQPAKLEDSAVYLCASGVSGEQFFGPGTRLTVL.

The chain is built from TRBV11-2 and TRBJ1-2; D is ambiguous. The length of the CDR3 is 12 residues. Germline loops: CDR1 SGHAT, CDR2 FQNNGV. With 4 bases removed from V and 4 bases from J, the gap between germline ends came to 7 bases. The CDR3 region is CASSSGSYGYTF. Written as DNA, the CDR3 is TGTGCCAGCAGCTCGGGGTCCTATGGCTACACCTTC.

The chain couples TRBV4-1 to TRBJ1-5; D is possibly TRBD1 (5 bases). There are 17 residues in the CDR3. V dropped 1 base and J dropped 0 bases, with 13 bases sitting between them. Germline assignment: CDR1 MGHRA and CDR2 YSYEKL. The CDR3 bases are TGCGCCAGCAGCCAAGGCAGAGGGGTTCATAGCAATCAGCCCCAGCATTTT. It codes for CASSQGRGVHSNQPQHF.

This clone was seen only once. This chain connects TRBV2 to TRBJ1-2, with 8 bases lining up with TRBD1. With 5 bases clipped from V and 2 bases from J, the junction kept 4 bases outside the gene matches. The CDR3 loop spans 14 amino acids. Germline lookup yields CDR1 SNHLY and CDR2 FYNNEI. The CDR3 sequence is CASSPGTGNYGYTF. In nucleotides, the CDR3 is TGTGCCAGCAGTCCCGGGACAGGAAACTATGGCTACACCTTC.

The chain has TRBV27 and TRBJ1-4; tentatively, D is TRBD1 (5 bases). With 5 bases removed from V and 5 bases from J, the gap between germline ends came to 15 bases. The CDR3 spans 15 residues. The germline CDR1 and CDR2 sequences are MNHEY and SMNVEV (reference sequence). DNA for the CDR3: TGTGCCAGCAGTATGCTGGGGGAGGGGAATGAAAAACTGTTTTTT. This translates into CASSMLGEGNEKLFF.

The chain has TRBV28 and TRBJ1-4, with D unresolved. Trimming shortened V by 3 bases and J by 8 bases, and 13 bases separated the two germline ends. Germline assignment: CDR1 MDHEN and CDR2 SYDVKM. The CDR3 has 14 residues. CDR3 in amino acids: CASSFRREREKLFF. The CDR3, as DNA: TGTGCCAGCAGTTTTCGGCGGGAACGCGAAAAACTGTTTTTT.

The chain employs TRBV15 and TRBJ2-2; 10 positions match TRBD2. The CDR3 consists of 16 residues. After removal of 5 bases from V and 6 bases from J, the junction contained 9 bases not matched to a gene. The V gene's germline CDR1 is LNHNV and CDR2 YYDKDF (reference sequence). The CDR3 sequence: CATSDALAGVSGELFF. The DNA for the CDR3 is TGTGCCACCAGCGATGCCCTAGCGGGAGTGTCCGGGGAGCTGTTTTTT.

The CDR3 DNA sequence: TGTGCCAGCAGCTTAGTTTTAGGGAATGATGGCTACACCTTC. It encodes CASSLVLGNDGYTF. This chain uses TRBV5-4 with TRBJ1-2, with no clear D. V was clipped by 2 bases and J by 6 bases, with 14 bases between them. Germline V gives CDR1 SGHNT, CDR2 YYREEE (reference sequence). The CDR3 runs 14 residues.

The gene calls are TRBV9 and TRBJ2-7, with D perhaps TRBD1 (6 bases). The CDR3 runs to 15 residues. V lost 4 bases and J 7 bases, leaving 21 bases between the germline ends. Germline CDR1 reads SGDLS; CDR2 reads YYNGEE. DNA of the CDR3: TGTGCCAGCAGCCCCTGGGATAGTGCTCAGGGGGAGCAGTACTTC. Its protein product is CASSPWDSAQGEQYF.

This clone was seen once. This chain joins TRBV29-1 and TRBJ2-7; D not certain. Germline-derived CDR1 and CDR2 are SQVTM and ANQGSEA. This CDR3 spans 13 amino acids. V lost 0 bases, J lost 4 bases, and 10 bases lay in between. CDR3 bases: TGCAGCGTTGAAGACGTGGATAGTTACGAGCAGTACTTC. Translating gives CSVEDVDSYEQYF.

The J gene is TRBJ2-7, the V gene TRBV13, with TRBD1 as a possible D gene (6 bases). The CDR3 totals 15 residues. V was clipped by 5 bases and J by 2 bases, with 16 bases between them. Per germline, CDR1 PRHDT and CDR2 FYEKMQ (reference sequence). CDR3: CASSRPGQHAYEQYF. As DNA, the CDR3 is TGTGCCAGCAGCCGGCCGGGACAACACGCCTACGAGCAGTACTTC.

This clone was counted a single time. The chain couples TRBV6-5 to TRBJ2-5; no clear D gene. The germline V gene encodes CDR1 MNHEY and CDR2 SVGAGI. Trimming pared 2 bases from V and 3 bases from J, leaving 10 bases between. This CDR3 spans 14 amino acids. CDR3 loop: CASSYQAYKETQYF. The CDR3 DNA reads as TGTGCCAGCAGTTACCAGGCGTACAAAGAGACCCAGTACTTC.

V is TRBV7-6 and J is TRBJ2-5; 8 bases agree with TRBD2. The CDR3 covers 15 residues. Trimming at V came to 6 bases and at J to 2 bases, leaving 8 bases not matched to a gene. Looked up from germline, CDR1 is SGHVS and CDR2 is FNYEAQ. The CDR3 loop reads CASRTHTSGQETQYF. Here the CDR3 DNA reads TGTGCCAGCAGAACCCATACTAGCGGTCAAGAGACCCAGTACTTC.

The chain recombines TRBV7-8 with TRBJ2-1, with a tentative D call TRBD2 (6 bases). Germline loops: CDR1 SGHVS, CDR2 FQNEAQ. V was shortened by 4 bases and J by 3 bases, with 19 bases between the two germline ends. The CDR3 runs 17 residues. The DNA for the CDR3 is TGTGCCAGCAGCTACCGACTAGGGGACGGGCTCTACAATGAGCAGTTCTTC. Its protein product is CASSYRLGDGLYNEQFF.

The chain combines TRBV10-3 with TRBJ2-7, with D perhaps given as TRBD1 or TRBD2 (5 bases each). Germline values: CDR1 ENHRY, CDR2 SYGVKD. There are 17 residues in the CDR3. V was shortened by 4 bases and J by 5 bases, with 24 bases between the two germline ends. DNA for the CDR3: TGTGCCATCAGTGTACGAGGTGTCGGGACCCCATCCCACGAGCAGTACTTC. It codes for CAISVRGVGTPSHEQYF.

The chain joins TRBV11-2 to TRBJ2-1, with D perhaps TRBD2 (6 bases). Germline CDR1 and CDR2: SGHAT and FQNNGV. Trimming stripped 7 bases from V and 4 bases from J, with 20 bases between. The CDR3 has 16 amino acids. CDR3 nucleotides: TGTGCCAGCACCTCGGACTTCGGGAGAACTTACAATGAGCAGTTCTTC. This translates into CASTSDFGRTYNEQFF.

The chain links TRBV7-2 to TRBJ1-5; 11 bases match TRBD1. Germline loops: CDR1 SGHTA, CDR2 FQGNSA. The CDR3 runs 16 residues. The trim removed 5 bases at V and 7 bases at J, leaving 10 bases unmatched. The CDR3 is CASSTRDRGVGQPQHF. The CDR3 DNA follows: TGTGCCAGCAGCACACGGGACAGGGGGGTTGGACAGCCCCAGCATTTT.

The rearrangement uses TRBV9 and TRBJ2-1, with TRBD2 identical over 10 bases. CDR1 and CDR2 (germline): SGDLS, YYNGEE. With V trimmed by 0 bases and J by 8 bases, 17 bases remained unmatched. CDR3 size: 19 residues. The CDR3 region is CASSVESRSGRIPKHEQFF. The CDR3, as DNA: TGTGCCAGCAGCGTAGAATCCCGTAGCGGGAGGATCCCCAAACATGAGCAGTTCTTC.

The CDR3: CASSFAETQYF. Written as DNA, the CDR3 is TGTGCCAGCAGCTTTGCCGAGACCCAGTACTTC. This rearrangement joins TRBV5-6 to TRBJ2-5; D unresolved. Between the trimmed V and J ends, which lost 2 bases and 5 bases, there was a span of 4 bases. In germline, CDR1 is SGHDT, CDR2 YYEEEE. The CDR3 sequence is 11 residues long.

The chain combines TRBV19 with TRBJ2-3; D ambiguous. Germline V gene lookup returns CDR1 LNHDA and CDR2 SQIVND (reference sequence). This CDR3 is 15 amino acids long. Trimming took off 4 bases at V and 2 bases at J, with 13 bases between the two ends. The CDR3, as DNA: TGTGCCAGTAGTAACCTGTCTTCCTTCACAGATACGCAGTATTTT. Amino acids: CASSNLSSFTDTQYF.

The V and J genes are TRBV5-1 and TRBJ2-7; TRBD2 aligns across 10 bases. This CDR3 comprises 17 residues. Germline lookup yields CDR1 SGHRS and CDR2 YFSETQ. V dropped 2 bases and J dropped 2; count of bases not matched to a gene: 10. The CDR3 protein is CASSLTSGTPPAYEQYF. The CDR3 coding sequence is TGCGCCAGCAGCTTAACTAGCGGGACCCCTCCGGCCTACGAGCAGTACTTC. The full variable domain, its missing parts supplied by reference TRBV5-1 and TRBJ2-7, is KAGVTQTPRYLIKTRGQQVTLSCSPISGHRSVSWYQQTPGQGLQFLFEYFSETQRNKGNFPGRFSGRQFSNSRSEMNVSTLELGDSALYLCASSLTSGTPPAYEQYFGPGTRLTVT.

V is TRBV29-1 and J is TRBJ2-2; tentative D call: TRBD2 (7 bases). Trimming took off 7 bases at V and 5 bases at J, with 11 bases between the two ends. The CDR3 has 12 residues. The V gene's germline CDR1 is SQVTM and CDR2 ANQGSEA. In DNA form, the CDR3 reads TGCAGCGGTGAGGGGGGGACCGGGGAGCTGTTTTTT. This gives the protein CSGEGGTGELFF.

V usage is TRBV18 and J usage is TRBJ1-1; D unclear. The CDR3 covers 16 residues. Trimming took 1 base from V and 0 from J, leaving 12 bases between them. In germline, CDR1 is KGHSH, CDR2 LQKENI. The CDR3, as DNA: TGTGCCAGCTCACCACGTTTACGGATCATGAACACTGAAGCTTTCTTT. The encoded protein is CASSPRLRIMNTEAFF.